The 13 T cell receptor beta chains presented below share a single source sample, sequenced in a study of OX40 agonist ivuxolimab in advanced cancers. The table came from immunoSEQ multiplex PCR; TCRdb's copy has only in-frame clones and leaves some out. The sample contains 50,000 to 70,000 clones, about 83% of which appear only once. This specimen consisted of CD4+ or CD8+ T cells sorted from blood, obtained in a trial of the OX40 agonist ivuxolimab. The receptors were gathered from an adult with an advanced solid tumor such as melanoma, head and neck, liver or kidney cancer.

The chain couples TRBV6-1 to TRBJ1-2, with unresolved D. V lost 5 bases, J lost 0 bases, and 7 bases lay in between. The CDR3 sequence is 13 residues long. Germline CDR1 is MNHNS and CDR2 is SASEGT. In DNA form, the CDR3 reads TGTGCCAGCAGTCACAGAGCTAACTATGGCTACACCTTC. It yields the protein CASSHRANYGYTF.

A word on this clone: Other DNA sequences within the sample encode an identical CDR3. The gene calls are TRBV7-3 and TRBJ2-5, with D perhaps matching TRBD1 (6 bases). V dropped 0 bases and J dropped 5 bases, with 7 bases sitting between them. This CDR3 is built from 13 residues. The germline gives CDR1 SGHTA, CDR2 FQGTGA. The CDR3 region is CASSLTQGETQYF. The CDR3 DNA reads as TGTGCCAGCAGCTTAACGCAGGGGGAGACCCAGTACTTC.

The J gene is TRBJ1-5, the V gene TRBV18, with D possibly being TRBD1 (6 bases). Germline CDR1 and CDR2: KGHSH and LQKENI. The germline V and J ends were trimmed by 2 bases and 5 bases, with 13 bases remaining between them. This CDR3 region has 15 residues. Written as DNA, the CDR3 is TGTGCCAGCTCACCAAGGGGGGTGGTGGATCAGCCCCAGCATTTT. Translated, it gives CASSPRGVVDQPQHF.

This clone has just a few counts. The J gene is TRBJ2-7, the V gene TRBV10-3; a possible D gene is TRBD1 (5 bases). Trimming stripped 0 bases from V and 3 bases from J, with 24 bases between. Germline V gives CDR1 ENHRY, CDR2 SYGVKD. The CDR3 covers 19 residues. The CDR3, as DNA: TGTGCCATCAGTGAGTCGTTTAACAGGAGAAAGGCCCTTTTCTACGAGCAGTACTTC. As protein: CAISESFNRRKALFYEQYF.

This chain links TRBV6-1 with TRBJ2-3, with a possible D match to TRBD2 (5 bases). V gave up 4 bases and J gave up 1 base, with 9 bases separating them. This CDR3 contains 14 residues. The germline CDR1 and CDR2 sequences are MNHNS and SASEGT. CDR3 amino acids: CASSVAWGTDTQYF. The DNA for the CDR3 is TGTGCCAGCAGTGTAGCGTGGGGCACAGATACGCAGTATTTT.

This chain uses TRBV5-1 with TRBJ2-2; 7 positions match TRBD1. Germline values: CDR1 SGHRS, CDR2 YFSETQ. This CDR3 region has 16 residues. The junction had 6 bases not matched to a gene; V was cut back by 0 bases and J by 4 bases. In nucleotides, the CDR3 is TGCGCCAGCAGCTTGGCTGGACAGGTGGGCACCGGGGAGCTGTTTTTT. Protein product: CASSLAGQVGTGELFF.

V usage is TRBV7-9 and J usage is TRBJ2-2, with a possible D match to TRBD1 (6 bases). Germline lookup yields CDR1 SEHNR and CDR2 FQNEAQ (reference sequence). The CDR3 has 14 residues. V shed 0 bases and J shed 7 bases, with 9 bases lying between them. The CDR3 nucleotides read TGTGCCAGCAGCTTAGCGGGGACATTCGGGGAGCTGTTTTTT. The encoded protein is CASSLAGTFGELFF.

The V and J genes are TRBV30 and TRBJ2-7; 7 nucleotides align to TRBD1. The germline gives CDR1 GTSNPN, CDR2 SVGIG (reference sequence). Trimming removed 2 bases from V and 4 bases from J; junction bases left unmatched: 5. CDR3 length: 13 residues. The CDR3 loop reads CAWSPGTAYEQYF. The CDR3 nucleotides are TGTGCCTGGAGTCCCGGGACAGCTTACGAGCAGTACTTC.

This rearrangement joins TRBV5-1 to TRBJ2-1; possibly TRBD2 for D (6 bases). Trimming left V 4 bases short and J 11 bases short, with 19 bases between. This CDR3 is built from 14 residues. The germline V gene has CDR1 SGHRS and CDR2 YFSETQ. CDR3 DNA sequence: TGCGCCAGCAGCCCCGAGGGCGGACTATTTCAGCAGTTCTTC. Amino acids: CASSPEGGLFQQFF.

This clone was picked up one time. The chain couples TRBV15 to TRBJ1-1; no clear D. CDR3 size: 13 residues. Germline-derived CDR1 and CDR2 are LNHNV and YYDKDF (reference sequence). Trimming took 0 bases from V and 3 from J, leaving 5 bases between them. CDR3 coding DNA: TGTGCCACCAGCAGAGATCCATACACTGAAGCTTTCTTT. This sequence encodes CATSRDPYTEAFF.

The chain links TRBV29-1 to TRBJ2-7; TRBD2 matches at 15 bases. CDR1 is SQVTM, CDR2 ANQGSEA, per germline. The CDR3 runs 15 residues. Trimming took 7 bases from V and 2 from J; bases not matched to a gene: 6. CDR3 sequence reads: CSASGTSGRPYEQYF. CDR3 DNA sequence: TGCAGCGCCTCGGGGACTAGCGGGAGGCCCTACGAGCAGTACTTC.

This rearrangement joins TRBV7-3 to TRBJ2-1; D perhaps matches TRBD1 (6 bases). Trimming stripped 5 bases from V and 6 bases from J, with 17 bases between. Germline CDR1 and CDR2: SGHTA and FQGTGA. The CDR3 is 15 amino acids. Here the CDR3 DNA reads TGTGCCAGCAGCCCTCCGGGACAAAACCGCAATGAGCAGTTCTTC. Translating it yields CASSPPGQNRNEQFF.

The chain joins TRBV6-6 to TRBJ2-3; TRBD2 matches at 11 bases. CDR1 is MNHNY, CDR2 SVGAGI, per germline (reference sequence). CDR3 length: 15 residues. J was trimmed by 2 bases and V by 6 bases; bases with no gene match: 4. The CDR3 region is CASRRTSGYTDTQYF. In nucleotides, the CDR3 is TGTGCCAGCAGGCGGACTAGCGGGTACACAGATACGCAGTATTTT.